Here is one T cell receptor (beta chain) with its context. There are many counts of this clonotype. The clone's antigen remains unknown. The input lacks base qualities; no much larger clone sits a single base away. The TCR beta CDR3 regions were amplified from the RNA transcripts. A first-round RT-PCR of the TCR CDR3 used the HTBI primer set with the Qiagen OneStep RT-PCR kit. Libraries were constructed in a second round of multiplex PCR, after which size selection and purification were performed. Sequencing of the libraries was done on an Illumina HiSeq2000 using paired-end 100 bp reads. Regarding the original processing steps: SOAPnuke was used to process the raw data, with reads discarded if the reads contained adapters or uncalled bases, had a mean Phred below 15, or lacked an exact constant-primer or identifier match. High-quality paired reads were merged using COPE v1.2.5, and each unique nucleotide sequence was defined as a clonotype. MiTCR v1.1 was used to align the clonotypes against IMGT TRBV, TRBD and TRBJ reference segments. The analysis was restricted to V-J combinations with a frequency above 0.0001, which together covered about 99% of the repertoires. A TCS score was defined as the ratio of F50 (clonal expansion) to E x V (chaos), with BLOSUM62-based TCRdist applied between CDR3 peptides within each V-J. Welch's t-statistics and random forest reduced roughly 530 V-J features to fewer than 15, which were used in a naive Bayes classifier (R e1071). The similarity between thyroid and blood repertoires was quantified using the Morisita-Horn index. TCRdb cleaned the public reads at Q25 with fastp, built clones with MiXCR and kept in-frame beta chains. Each entry is one CDR3 protein sequence, shown with its most common DNA and genes. V and J calls and clone size were set by TCRdb, not the authors. This sample is represented by roughly 510,000 distinct CDR3 sequences; approximately 48% of them were singletons. The ten biggest clones cover around two fifths of the sample.

The data belong to a study of T cells in Graves' hyperthyroidism and ophthalmopathy (dated by TCRdb to between 2017 and 2020). Turning to the overall study: To identify TCR V-J signatures that set the groups apart, the researchers used a discovery cohort of about a hundred patients, made up of 40 to 45 with Graves' ophthalmopathy and some 58 with stable Graves' hyperthyroidism. Prospective prediction of ophthalmopathy was tested in an independent validation cohort of approximately 19 hyperthyroidism patients and 17 patients who later progressed to ophthalmopathy. After sampling, hyperthyroidism patients received methimazole starting at 30 mg daily, and ophthalmopathy patients received high-dose intravenous methylprednisolone. According to the paper, TCR Vbeta CDR3 sequencing was carried out on some 130 peripheral blood samples, which came from approximately 41 ophthalmopathy, around 75 hyperthyroidism and roughly 17 progressor patients. Thyroid tissue and blood T-cell repertoires from about six Graves' hyperthyroidism patients were also compared in the study. The roughly 99 discovery patients were divided at random into training and test sets in a 7:3 ratio.

The CDR3 starts with the cysteine, ends with the phenylalanine, and has 13 residues. Only CDR3 DNA is held: 39 bases, read in frame from base 1. V gives up 5 bases and J gives up 3 bases, and the segment between their germline ends measures 10 bases. From the germline V gene, CDR1 is ENHRY and CDR2 is SYGVKD. Any patient with an uncontrolled infection, another autoimmune disease, pregnancy or lactation was excluded. Diagnoses relied on clinical symptoms, serum thyroxine and TRAb, thyroid ultrasound and orbital computed tomography. Total RNA was extracted with Trizol reagent, and quality was checked on an Agilent 2100 Bioanalyzer. Here is what the overall study found, with its caveats: A model built on a 13 V-J signature distinguished ophthalmopathy from stable hyperthyroidism, reaching 87.88% sensitivity and around 81% specificity in cross-validation and 80%/75% in testing. Sample size was not statistically predetermined, and blinding of investigators to group allocation was not performed. In validation, the model predicted progression to ophthalmopathy a median of roughly 6.1 months before onset, with 70% to 71% sensitivity and about 72% specificity. Most expanded thyroid clonotypes (frequency above 0.001) were also detected in blood, suggesting blood repertoires may reflect thyroid immune responses.

The V and J segments used are TRBV10-3 and TRBJ1-2, with TRBD1 as a weak D call on 5 bases. The sample taken for sequencing was peripheral blood or thyroid tissue (not recorded which). The sequence derives from an adult woman with Graves' disease, either hyperthyroidism or ophthalmopathy (not recorded which). In nucleotides, the sequence is TGTGCCATCAGTAAGGGACCGGACTATGGCTACACCTTC. This gives the protein CAISKGPDYGYTF.